This T cell receptor (beta chain) stems from a study of regulatory T cells in long-lasting Graves disease. Overall study results and limits: Favored usage of TRBV28, TRBJ1-2 and TRBJ2-5 was recorded in persistent disease.

With iRepertoire HTBI primers and Arm-PCR of CDR3 regions, TCR beta libraries were built. TCRdb re-called the multiplex PCR reads with MiXCR, one entry per CDR3 protein. The sample lists more than 300,000 distinct CDR3 sequences; roughly 25% were seen once. Trimming pared 5 bases from V and 7 bases from J, leaving 23 bases between. The CDR3 length is 16 residues. Germline values: CDR1 LNHNV, CDR2 YYDKDF (reference sequence). Time point indicated: persistent/refractory GD, antithyroid drugs over 5 years with positive TRAb. Construction of the TCR library relied on RNA isolated from PBMCs. The guidelines of the American Thyroid Association were the basis for diagnosing Graves' disease. This clonotype was picked up many times. Its target is not known.

The specimen comprised peripheral blood mononuclear cells (PBMCs), sampled when the disease was refractory, from a patient treated with antithyroid drugs. The sequence derives from a woman aged 35 to 49 with Graves disease. This chain connects TRBV15 to TRBJ2-5; D is perhaps TRBD2 (6 bases). CDR3 loop: CATSDLWGEVGGTQYF. CDR3 DNA sequence: TGTGCCACCAGCGACCTTTGGGGGGAGGTGGGGGGGACCCAGTACTTC.